Each of the 24 T cell receptor beta chains below was sequenced from the same sample in a study of T-cell memory formation after mild COVID-19. TCRdb ran MiXCR on the 5' RACE reads and lists one entry per CDR3 protein. The sample shows about 400,000 distinct CDR3 sequences, roughly 14% of them seen only once. The sample consisted of PBMCs or a T cell subset sorted from them (not recorded which). Receptors were obtained from a man aged 18 to 30 who had mild COVID-19 (a few samples of this study predate the infection). Cell type and time point are not known.

This clonotype came up a few times. V gene TRBV3-1 combines with J gene TRBJ1-3; the match to TRBD1 covers 7 bases. The CDR3 extends over 16 amino acids. Germline V CDR1 and CDR2: LGHDT, YNNKEL (reference sequence). J lost 0 bases, V lost 4 bases, and 6 bases had no gene match. Here the CDR3 reads CASSRLGTDSGNTIYF. CDR3 nucleotide sequence: TGTGCCAGCAGCCGGCTTGGGACAGACTCTGGAAACACCATATATTTT. The full variable domain, rest sourced from reference TRBV3-1 and TRBJ1-3, is DTAVSQTPKYLVTQMGNDKSIKCEQNLGHDTMYWYKQDSKKFLKIMFSYNNKELIINETVPNRFSPKSPDKAHLNLHINSLELGDSAVYFCASSRLGTDSGNTIYFGEGSWLTVV.

This clonotype was recorded many times. V is TRBV4-3 and J is TRBJ2-2; the D call may be TRBD1 or TRBD2 (6 bases each). Germline V gives CDR1 LGHNA, CDR2 YSLEER. Trimming removed 0 bases from V and 2 bases from J, with 16 bases in between. There are 18 residues in the CDR3. Here the CDR3 DNA reads TGCGCCAGCAGCCAAGAACCCCCCGGGGGCATAAACACCGGGGAGCTGTTTTTT. As protein: CASSQEPPGGINTGELFF.

This clonotype occurred a few times. V usage is TRBV12-3 or TRBV12-4 and J usage is TRBJ2-7, with D perhaps matching TRBD1 or TRBD2 (6 bases each). The CDR3 length is 15 residues. V was clipped by 3 bases and J by 2 bases, with 14 bases between them. CDR3 bases: TGTGCCAGCAGTTTGACGGGGGCGCTTACCTACGAGCAGTACTTC. Protein: CASSLTGALTYEQYF.

V is TRBV6-5 and J is TRBJ1-6; the D is unclear. The CDR3 has 13 residues. CDR1 MNHEY and CDR2 SVGAGI come from the germline V gene. Trimming took 5 bases from V and 7 from J, leaving 9 bases between them. The CDR3 nucleotides read TGTGCCAGCAGTCCTCGACCGAATTCACCCCTCCACTTT. Its translation: CASSPRPNSPLHF.

This clonotype appeared a few times. The rearrangement uses TRBV7-9 and TRBJ2-2; TRBD2 matches 7 bases. Germline V gene sequence: CDR1 SEHNR, CDR2 FQNEAQ (reference sequence). J gave up 3 bases and V 5 bases, and 12 bases lay outside the gene matches. This CDR3 has 17 amino acids. CDR3 residues: CASSLPLGGKDTGELFF. In DNA form, the CDR3 reads TGTGCCAGCAGCCTCCCTTTGGGGGGGAAGGACACCGGGGAGCTGTTTTTT. The entire variable domain, with the rest obtained from reference TRBV7-9 and TRBJ2-2, is as follows: DTGVSQNPRHKITKRGQNVTFRCDPISEHNRLYWYRQTLGQGPEFLTYFQNEAQLEKSRLLSDRFSAERPKGSFSTLEIQRTEQGDSAMYLCASSLPLGGKDTGELFFGEGSRLTVL.

Only a few counts were recorded for this clonotype. The rearrangement joins TRBV5-1 to TRBJ2-4; tentative D call: TRBD1 (6 bases). The germline CDR1 and CDR2 sequences are SGHRS and YFSETQ. This CDR3 spans 14 amino acids. V was trimmed by 5 bases and J by 9 bases, leaving 18 bases between them. In DNA, the CDR3 is TGCGCCAGCAGACAGGACAGTGTCGTCGGCATTCAGTACTTC. Protein: CASRQDSVVGIQYF. The full variable domain, rest sourced from reference TRBV5-1 and TRBJ2-4, is KAGVTQTPRYLIKTRGQQVTLSCSPISGHRSVSWYQQTPGQGLQFLFEYFSETQRNKGNFPGRFSGRQFSNSRSEMNVSTLELGDSALYLCASRQDSVVGIQYFGAGTRLSVL.

The J gene is TRBJ1-6, the V gene TRBV20-1; D gene ambiguous. Looked up from germline, CDR1 is DFQATT and CDR2 is SNEGSKA (reference sequence). V gave up 3 bases and J gave up 0 bases, with 12 bases separating them. The CDR3 has 16 residues. The CDR3 here is CSASVRPSSYNSPLHF. The CDR3 nucleotides read TGCAGTGCTAGTGTCAGGCCGAGCTCCTATAATTCACCCCTCCACTTT.

In this sample, this clonotype turned up a few times. This chain connects TRBV5-1 to TRBJ2-5, with unresolved D. CDR1 and CDR2 (germline): SGHRS, YFSETQ. CDR3 size: 14 residues. The V and J ends lost 4 bases and 5 bases respectively, with 15 bases between them. The CDR3 DNA follows: TGCGCCAGCAGCCATGGCAAGGTACGGGAGACCCAGTACTTC. Translating gives CASSHGKVRETQYF.

This clonotype turned up a few times. The chain couples TRBV9 to TRBJ2-1, with 12 bases identical to TRBD2. This CDR3 comprises 17 residues. Germline V gene data show CDR1 as SGDLS and CDR2 as YYNGEE. The V gene end was trimmed by 0 bases and the J gene end by 10 bases; junction bases not matched to a gene: 11. The CDR3 region is CASSVDPGLAGSGEQFF. The CDR3 region has the DNA TGTGCCAGCAGCGTAGACCCGGGACTAGCGGGCTCGGGGGAGCAGTTCTTC.

This clonotype was seen ten or more times. The V call is TRBV25-1, the J call TRBJ2-7; D is ambiguous. This CDR3 is built from 11 residues. Germline CDR1 reads MGHDK; CDR2 reads SYGVNS. V shed 1 base and J shed 4 bases, with 2 bases lying between them. CDR3 amino acids: CASSEWYEQYF. CDR3 in DNA: TGTGCCAGCAGTGAATGGTACGAGCAGTACTTC.

This clonotype came up many times. An end of the junction does not agree with germline; a read error may underlie this. The chain is built from TRBV11-2 and TRBJ2-3; 9 bases agree with TRBD2. The CDR3 runs to 15 residues. Germline values: CDR1 SGHAT, CDR2 FQNNGV. CDR3 in amino acids: CASSLVAGGTDTQYF. In DNA, the CDR3 is TGTGCCAGCAGTTTAGTAGCGGGGGGCACAGATACGCAGTATTTT.

This clonotype has more than one count but fewer than ten. The J gene is TRBJ1-5, the V gene TRBV7-2, with D possibly matching TRBD1 (5 bases). Germline lookup yields CDR1 SGHTA and CDR2 FQGNSA. Between the trimmed V and J ends, which lost 0 bases and 4 bases, there was a span of 10 bases. The CDR3 is 15 residues long. The CDR3 reads CASSLARGKNQPQHF. CDR3 sequence (DNA): TGTGCCAGCAGCTTAGCAAGGGGAAAAAATCAGCCCCAGCATTTT.

This rearrangement joins TRBV7-3 to TRBJ2-1; D perhaps matches TRBD1 (6 bases). The V end lost 2 bases, the J end lost 0 bases, and 8 bases lay between the germline ends. Germline loops: CDR1 SGHTA, CDR2 FQGTGA. This CDR3 spans 15 amino acids. The CDR3 coding sequence is TGTGCCAGCAGCTTAGGGACAAACTCCTACAATGAGCAGTTCTTC. It specifies CASSLGTNSYNEQFF.

This chain connects TRBV7-9 to TRBJ2-5, with D possibly called TRBD1 or TRBD2 (6 bases each). The V and J ends lost 5 bases and 5 bases respectively, with 18 bases between them. Germline CDR1 and CDR2: SEHNR and FQNEAQ (reference sequence). The CDR3 loop spans 15 amino acids. CDR3 DNA: TGTGCCAGCAGCCCAGGGATCGGGGGCGCGGAGACCCAGTACTTC. It specifies CASSPGIGGAETQYF. The whole variable domain, remainder taken from reference TRBV7-9 and TRBJ2-5, is DTGVSQNPRHKITKRGQNVTFRCDPISEHNRLYWYRQTLGQGPEFLTYFQNEAQLEKSRLLSDRFSAERPKGSFSTLEIQRTEQGDSAMYLCASSPGIGGAETQYFGPGTRLLVL.

The rearrangement joins TRBV27 to TRBJ1-6, with D perhaps TRBD1 (5 bases). V was shortened by 6 bases and J by 4 bases, with 10 bases between the two germline ends. CDR3 length: 14 amino acids. Germline lookup yields CDR1 MNHEY and CDR2 SMNVEV (reference sequence). The CDR3 nucleotides read TGTGCCAGCAGAATGGGACCGTATAATTCACCCCTCCACTTT. Amino acids: CASRMGPYNSPLHF.

The rearrangement links TRBV2 to TRBJ2-7; 8 nucleotides line up with TRBD2. The junction had 0 bases not matched to a gene; V was cut back by 6 bases and J by 2 bases. The CDR3 is made up of 12 amino acids. Germline lookup yields CDR1 SNHLY and CDR2 FYNNEI. The CDR3 region is CASRGLAYEQYV. CDR3 DNA: TGTGCCAGCAGGGGACTAGCCTACGAGCAGTACGTC.

This clonotype was found many times. The CDR3 here is CAISTTGGGNIQYF. DNA for the CDR3: TGTGCCATCAGCACGACAGGGGGGGGAAACATTCAGTACTTC. The chain combines TRBV10-3 with TRBJ2-4; 9 bases map to TRBD1. Germline lookup yields CDR1 ENHRY and CDR2 SYGVKD. The CDR3 spans 14 residues. V was pared by 6 bases and J by 6 bases, with 6 bases of the junction left unmatched.

In its sample, this clonotype was seen a few times. This CDR3 is CASTSGGALETQYF. As DNA, the CDR3 is TGTGCCAGCACCAGCGGGGGGGCCTTAGAGACCCAGTACTTC. J is TRBJ2-5 and V is TRBV7-9; 10 bases match TRBD2. The germline CDR1 and CDR2 sequences are SEHNR and FQNEAQ (reference sequence). This CDR3 region has 14 residues. V shed 7 bases and J 4 bases; nucleotides not matched to a gene: 6.

This rearrangement joins TRBV6-6 to TRBJ2-3; 7 bases line up with TRBD1. Unmatched junction bases numbered 15, after V lost 2 bases and J lost 4 bases. CDR3 length: 18 residues. Germline CDR1 reads MNHNY; CDR2 reads SVGAGI (reference sequence). CDR3 loop: CASSYDPRRDREADTQYF. The CDR3 nucleotides are TGTGCCAGCAGTTACGATCCTCGGCGCGACAGGGAAGCAGATACGCAGTATTTT.

This chain uses TRBV28 with TRBJ2-7; a possible D gene is TRBD2 (7 bases). Trimming took off 3 bases at V and 6 bases at J, with 15 bases between the two ends. CDR1 and CDR2 from the germline V gene are MDHEN and SYDVKM. CDR3 length: 14 residues. In DNA form, the CDR3 reads TGTGCCAGCAGTTTTTGGGGGGGCCGGTCCGAGCAGTACGTC. It yields the protein CASSFWGGRSEQYV.

The chain is built from TRBV5-1 and TRBJ2-3; D not certain. The CDR3 sequence is 14 residues long. V lost 0 bases, J lost 5 bases, and 10 bases lay in between. Germline values: CDR1 SGHRS, CDR2 YFSETQ. For the CDR3, the DNA is TGCGCCAGCAGCTTGGAGACCGAACGAGATACGCAGTATTTT. Amino acid sequence: CASSLETERDTQYF.

This chain links TRBV6-5 with TRBJ1-1; TRBD1 agrees at 12 bases. This CDR3 is built from 12 residues. The germline CDR1 and CDR2 sequences are MNHEY and SVGAGI. The J segment lost 11 bases and the V segment lost 5 bases, leaving 3 bases of the junction unmatched. The CDR3 here is CASSLGQGAAFF. The CDR3, as DNA: TGTGCCAGCAGTCTGGGACAGGGGGCTGCTTTCTTT.

The chain has TRBV10-3 and TRBJ2-5; perhaps D is TRBD1 or TRBD2 (5 bases each). The CDR3 is 15 amino acids. Germline V lookup: CDR1 ENHRY, CDR2 SYGVKD. Trimming took 4 bases from V and 1 from J, leaving 13 bases between them. In DNA form, the CDR3 reads TGTGCCATCAGTGGCCGGGACGCGGCCCAAGAGACCCAGTACTTC. Amino acids: CAISGRDAAQETQYF.

This rearrangement joins TRBV28 to TRBJ2-3; TRBD2 matches 10 bases. The CDR3 is 15 residues long. After removal of 6 bases from V and 7 bases from J, the junction contained 10 bases not matched to a gene. Germline CDR1 is MDHEN and CDR2 is SYDVKM. CDR3 DNA sequence: TGTGCCAGCAGGTCACCCAGCGGGGGGGAATATACGCAGTATTTT. Translated: CASRSPSGGEYTQYF.